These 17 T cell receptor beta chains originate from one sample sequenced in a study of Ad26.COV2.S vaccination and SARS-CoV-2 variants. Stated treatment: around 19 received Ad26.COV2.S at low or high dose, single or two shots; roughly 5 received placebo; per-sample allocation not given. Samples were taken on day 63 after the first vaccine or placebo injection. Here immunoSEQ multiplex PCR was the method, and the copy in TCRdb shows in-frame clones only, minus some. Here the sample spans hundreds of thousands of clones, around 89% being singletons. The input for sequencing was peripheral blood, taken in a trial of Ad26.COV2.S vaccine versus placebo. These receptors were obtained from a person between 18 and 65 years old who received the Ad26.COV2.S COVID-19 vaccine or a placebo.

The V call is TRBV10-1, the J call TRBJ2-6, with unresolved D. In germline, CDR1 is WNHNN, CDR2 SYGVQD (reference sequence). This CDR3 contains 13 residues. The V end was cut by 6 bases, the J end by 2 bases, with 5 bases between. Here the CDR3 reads CASSPAGANVLTF. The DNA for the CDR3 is TGCGCCAGCAGCCCAGCTGGGGCCAACGTCCTGACTTTC.

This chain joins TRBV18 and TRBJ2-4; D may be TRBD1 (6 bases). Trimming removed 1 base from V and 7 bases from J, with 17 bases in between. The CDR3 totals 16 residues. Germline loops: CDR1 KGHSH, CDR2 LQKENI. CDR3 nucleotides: TGTGCCAGCTCACCACGGGGACATCTCCAAGGGAACATTCAGTACTTC. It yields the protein CASSPRGHLQGNIQYF.

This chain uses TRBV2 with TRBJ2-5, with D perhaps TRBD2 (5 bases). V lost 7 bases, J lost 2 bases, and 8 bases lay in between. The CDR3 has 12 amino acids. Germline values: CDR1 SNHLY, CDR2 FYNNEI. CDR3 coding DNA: TGTGCCAGCAAGTGGGAGCAAGAGACCCAGTACTTC. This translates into CASKWEQETQYF.

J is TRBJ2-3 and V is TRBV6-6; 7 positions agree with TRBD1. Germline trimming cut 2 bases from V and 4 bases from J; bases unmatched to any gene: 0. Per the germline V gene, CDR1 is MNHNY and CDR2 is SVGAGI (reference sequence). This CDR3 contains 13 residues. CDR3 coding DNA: TGTGCCAGCAGTTACCAGGGGGCAGATACGCAGTATTTT. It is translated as CASSYQGADTQYF.

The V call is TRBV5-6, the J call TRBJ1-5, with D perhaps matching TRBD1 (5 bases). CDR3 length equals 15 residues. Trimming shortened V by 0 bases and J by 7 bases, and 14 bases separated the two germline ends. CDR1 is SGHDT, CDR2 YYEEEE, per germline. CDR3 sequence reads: CASSLEGRRGQPQHF. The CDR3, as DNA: TGTGCCAGCAGCTTGGAGGGACGGCGGGGACAGCCCCAGCATTTT.

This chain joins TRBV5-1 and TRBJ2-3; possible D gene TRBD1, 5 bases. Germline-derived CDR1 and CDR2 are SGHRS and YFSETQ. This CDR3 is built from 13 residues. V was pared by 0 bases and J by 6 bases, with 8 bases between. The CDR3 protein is CASSLGQIDTQYF. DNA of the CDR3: TGCGCCAGCAGCTTGGGACAGATTGATACGCAGTATTTT.

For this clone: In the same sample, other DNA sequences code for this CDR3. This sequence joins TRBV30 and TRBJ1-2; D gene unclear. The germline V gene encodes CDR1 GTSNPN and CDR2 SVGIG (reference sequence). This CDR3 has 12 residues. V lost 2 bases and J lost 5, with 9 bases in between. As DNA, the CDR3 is TGTGCCTGGAGTCGGGATGGGTATGGCTACACCTTC. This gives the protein CAWSRDGYGYTF.

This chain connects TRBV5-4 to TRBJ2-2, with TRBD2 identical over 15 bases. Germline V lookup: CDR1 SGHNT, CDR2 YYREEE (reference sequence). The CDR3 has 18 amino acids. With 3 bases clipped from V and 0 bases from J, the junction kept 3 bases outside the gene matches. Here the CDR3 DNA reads TGTGCCAGCAGCTCGGGACTAGCGGGAGGAGCGAACACCGGGGAGCTGTTTTTT. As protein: CASSSGLAGGANTGELFF.

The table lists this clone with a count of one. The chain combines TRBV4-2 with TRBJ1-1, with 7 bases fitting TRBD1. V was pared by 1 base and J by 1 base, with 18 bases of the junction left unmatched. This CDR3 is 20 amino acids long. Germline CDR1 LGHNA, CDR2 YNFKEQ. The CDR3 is CASSQVDRLEGTEWNTEAFF. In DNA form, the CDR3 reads TGTGCCAGCAGCCAAGTGGACAGGTTGGAGGGGACAGAGTGGAACACTGAAGCTTTCTTT.

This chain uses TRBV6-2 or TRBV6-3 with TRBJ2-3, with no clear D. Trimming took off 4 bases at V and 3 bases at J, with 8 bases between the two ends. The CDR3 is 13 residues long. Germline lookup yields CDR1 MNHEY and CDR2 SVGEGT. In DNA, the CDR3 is TGTGCCAGCAGTTTCAGTGGGACAGATACGCAGTATTTT. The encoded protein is CASSFSGTDTQYF.

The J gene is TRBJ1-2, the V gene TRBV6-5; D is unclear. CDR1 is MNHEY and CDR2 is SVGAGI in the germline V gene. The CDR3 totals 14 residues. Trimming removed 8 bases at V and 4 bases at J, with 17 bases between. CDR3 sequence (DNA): TGTGCCAGCCAGAGTCTCACAGCTGTCTATGGCTACACCTTC. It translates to CASQSLTAVYGYTF.

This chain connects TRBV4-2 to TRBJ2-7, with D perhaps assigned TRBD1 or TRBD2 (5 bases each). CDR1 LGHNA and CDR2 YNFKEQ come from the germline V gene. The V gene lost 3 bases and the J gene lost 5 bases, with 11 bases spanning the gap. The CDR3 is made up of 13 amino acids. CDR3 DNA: TGTGCCAGCAGCCAGCCTGGGGGAGACGAGCAGTACTTC. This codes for CASSQPGGDEQYF.

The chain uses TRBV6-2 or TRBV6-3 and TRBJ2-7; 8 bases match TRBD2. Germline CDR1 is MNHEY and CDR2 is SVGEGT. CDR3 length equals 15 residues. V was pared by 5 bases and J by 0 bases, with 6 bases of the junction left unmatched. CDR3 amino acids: CASSPGGASSYEQYF. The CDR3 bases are TGTGCCAGCAGTCCGGGGGGGGCCAGCTCCTACGAGCAGTACTTC.

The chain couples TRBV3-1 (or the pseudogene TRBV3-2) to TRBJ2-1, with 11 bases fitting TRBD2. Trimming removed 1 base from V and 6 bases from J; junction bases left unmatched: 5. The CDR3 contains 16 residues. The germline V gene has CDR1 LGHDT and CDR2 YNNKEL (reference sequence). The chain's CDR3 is CASSQGLSGGGNEQFF. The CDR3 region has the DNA TGTGCCAGCAGCCAAGGTCTTAGCGGGGGGGGCAATGAGCAGTTCTTC.

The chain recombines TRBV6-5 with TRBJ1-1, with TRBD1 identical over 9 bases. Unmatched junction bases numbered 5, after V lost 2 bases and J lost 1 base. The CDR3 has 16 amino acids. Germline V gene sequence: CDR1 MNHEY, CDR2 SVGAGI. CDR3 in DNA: TGTGCCAGCAGTTACACCGGACAGGGGCGGAACACTGAAGCTTTCTTT. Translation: CASSYTGQGRNTEAFF.

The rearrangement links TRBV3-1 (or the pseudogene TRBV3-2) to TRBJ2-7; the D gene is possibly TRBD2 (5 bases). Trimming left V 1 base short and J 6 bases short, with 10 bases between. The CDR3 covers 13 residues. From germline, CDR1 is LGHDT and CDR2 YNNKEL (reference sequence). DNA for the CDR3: TGTGCCAGCAGCCAAGGGCCGGGATCCGAGCAGTACTTC. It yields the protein CASSQGPGSEQYF.

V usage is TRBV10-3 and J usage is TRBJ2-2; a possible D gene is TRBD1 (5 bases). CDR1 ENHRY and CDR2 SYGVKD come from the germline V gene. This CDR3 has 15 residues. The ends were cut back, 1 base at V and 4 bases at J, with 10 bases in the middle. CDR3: CAISELTGSTGELFF. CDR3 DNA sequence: TGTGCCATCAGTGAGTTAACAGGCTCCACCGGGGAGCTGTTTTTT.